The 9 T cell receptor beta chains reported below all come from one sample, sequenced in a study of blood T cell repertoires in COVID-19. Data came from immunoSEQ multiplex PCR; TCRdb stores just in-frame clones and leaves some out. The table includes more than 300,000 clones, about 93% detected once. The sequenced sample consisted of peripheral blood. The receptors stem from a woman aged 18-30 years who had recovered from COVID-19.

V usage is TRBV29-1 and J usage is TRBJ2-1, with a possible D match to TRBD1 (7 bases). CDR3 length equals 14 residues. CDR1 is SQVTM and CDR2 is ANQGSEA in the germline V gene. V was trimmed by 5 bases and J by 4 bases, leaving 15 bases between them. CDR3 coding DNA: TGCAGCGTTCCCGACCAGGGGGGTTACAATGAGCAGTTCTTC. It yields the protein CSVPDQGGYNEQFF.

The V gene is TRBV7-9, the J gene TRBJ1-4; possibly TRBD1 for D (5 bases). CDR3 length: 15 amino acids. Trimming stripped 3 bases from V and 8 bases from J, with 16 bases between. Germline CDR1 reads SEHNR; CDR2 reads FQNEAQ (reference sequence). CDR3: CASSFNQGFSEKLFF. CDR3 sequence (DNA): TGTGCCAGCAGCTTCAACCAGGGCTTCTCCGAAAAACTGTTTTTT.

CDR3 loop: CASRVAEETQYF. For the CDR3, the DNA is TGTGCCAGCAGGGTGGCGGAAGAGACCCAGTACTTC. The chain links TRBV2 to TRBJ2-5; D gene ambiguous. The CDR3 has 12 amino acids. Looked up from germline, CDR1 is SNHLY and CDR2 is FYNNEI. The V end was cut by 6 bases, the J end by 3 bases, with 8 bases between.

The rearrangement joins TRBV29-1 to TRBJ2-1, with TRBD2 matching 10 bases. The CDR3 loop spans 15 amino acids. With V trimmed by 3 bases and J by 7 bases, 9 bases remained unmatched. Germline lookup yields CDR1 SQVTM and CDR2 ANQGSEA. The CDR3 is CSVEQREGVTNEQFF. The CDR3 DNA is TGCAGCGTTGAGCAGCGGGAGGGGGTTACGAATGAGCAGTTCTTC.

This chain uses TRBV7-2 with TRBJ1-6; TRBD1 agrees at 10 bases. The CDR3 totals 15 residues. Trimming took 3 bases from V and 10 from J; bases not matched to a gene: 6. Germline V gene lookup returns CDR1 SGHTA and CDR2 FQGNSA. Here the CDR3 reads CASSFSGQGLSPLHF. The DNA for the CDR3 is TGTGCCAGCAGCTTCTCGGGACAGGGGTTATCACCCCTCCACTTT.

V gene TRBV6-5 combines with J gene TRBJ2-5; D unresolved. The germline V gene has CDR1 MNHEY and CDR2 SVGAGI. The CDR3 runs 15 residues. The ends were cut back, 2 bases at V and 1 base at J, with 11 bases in the middle. CDR3 coding DNA: TGTGCCAGCAGTTACAGGTGGAGATCCCAAGAGACCCAGTACTTC. It yields the protein CASSYRWRSQETQYF.

The V and J genes are TRBV18 and TRBJ2-5; D is possibly TRBD1 (6 bases). Germline values: CDR1 KGHSH, CDR2 LQKENI. Trimming pared 2 bases from V and 4 bases from J, leaving 8 bases between. The CDR3 length is 13 residues. The CDR3 bases are TGTGCCAGCTCACCAAGGGGGACAGAGACCCAGTACTTC. As protein: CASSPRGTETQYF.

The genes are TRBV18 and TRBJ1-5, with 7 bases aligning to TRBD1. The CDR3 sequence is 16 residues long. V shed 5 bases, J shed 0 bases, and the junction held 7 bases outside the gene matches. Germline loops: CDR1 KGHSH, CDR2 LQKENI. In DNA, the CDR3 is TGTGCCAGCTCAACAAACGACAGGGCTAGCAATCAGCCCCAGCATTTT. Translated: CASSTNDRASNQPQHF.

This chain links TRBV11-2 with TRBJ1-6; possibly TRBD1 for D (5 bases). Trimming shortened V by 3 bases and J by 6 bases, and 12 bases separated the two germline ends. The V gene's germline CDR1 is SGHAT and CDR2 FQNNGV. This CDR3 comprises 15 residues. CDR3 loop: CASSFMGQVNSPLHF. CDR3 DNA sequence: TGTGCCAGCAGCTTTATGGGGCAGGTTAATTCACCCCTCCACTTT.